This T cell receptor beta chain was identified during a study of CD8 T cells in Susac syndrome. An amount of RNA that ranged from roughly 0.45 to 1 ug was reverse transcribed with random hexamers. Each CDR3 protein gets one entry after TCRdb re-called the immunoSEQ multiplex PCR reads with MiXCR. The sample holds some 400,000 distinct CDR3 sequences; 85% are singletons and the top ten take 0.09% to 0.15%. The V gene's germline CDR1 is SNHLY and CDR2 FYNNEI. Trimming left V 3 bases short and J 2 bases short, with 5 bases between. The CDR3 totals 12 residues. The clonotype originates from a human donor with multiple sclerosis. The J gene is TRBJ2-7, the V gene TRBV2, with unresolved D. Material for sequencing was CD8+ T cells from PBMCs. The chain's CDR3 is CASSDEAYEQYF. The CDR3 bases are TGTGCCAGCAGTGACGAAGCCTACGAGCAGTACTTC.